This T cell receptor (beta chain) is from a study of T cells after yellow fever vaccination. Study-wide results and limits: Any FACS-sorted repertoire could hold abundant clonotypes that contaminate it from the bulk population.

With V trimmed by 1 base and J by 7 bases, 5 bases remained unmatched. CDR3 length equals 15 residues. Germline CDR1 and CDR2: SGHTA and FQGNSA. As concerns this clonotype: Its specificity is not known.

Template-switching 5'RACE yielded the TCR cDNA; a universal primer site and UMIs were added in the process. Using its own MiXCR run on the 5' RACE reads, TCRdb lists one record per CDR3 protein. This sample carries 250,000 to 400,000 distinct CDR3 sequences, around 4.5% of them seen once, and the ten largest clones take 19%. Sequenced material: PBMCs, taken 15 days after the yellow fever booster vaccination. The genes are TRBV7-2 and TRBJ2-5, with 11 bases identical to TRBD2. The TCR originated in a man aged 18 to 30 who received the YFV17D yellow fever vaccine. In nucleotides, the CDR3 is TGTGCCAGCAGCTTAGTAGCGGGGGGGCGGGGGACCCAGTACTTC. This encodes CASSLVAGGRGTQYF.